The entry that follows covers one TCR beta chain sequence. This sample stems from a study of shared clonotypes between healthy human individuals. Study context: Donors, aged 18 to 49, were a couple of women and three men.

The genomic DNA of each subset was split evenly across several immunoSEQ plates. Clones were sequenced by immunoSEQ multiplex PCR, and TCRdb holds only the in-frame ones, with some missing. The sample lists millions of clones, 85% to 95% seen once, with more than 0.1% in the top ten. Germline-derived CDR1 and CDR2 are MNHNY and SVGAGI (reference sequence). The CDR3 totals 16 residues. V lost 2 bases and J 1 base, leaving 9 bases between the germline ends. The clonotype was recovered from a man between 18 and 29 years old in good health. The rearrangement uses TRBV6-6 and TRBJ1-6; D might be TRBD1 (6 bases). What was sequenced was naive CD4+ T cells sorted from blood. Subset in this sample: CD45RA+ positively selected. The CDR3 loop is CASSYGGLSYNSPLHF. DNA of the CDR3: TGTGCCAGCAGTTACGGGGGGCTGTCCTATAATTCACCCCTCCACTTT.